This T cell receptor beta chain is drawn from a study of CD8 T cells in Susac syndrome (dated by TCRdb to about 2019). Regarding the study in general: Among the sequenced Susac syndrome patients, about 6 had clinically active disease and roughly 8 were in clinical remission. Clonality of the CD8+ T cell repertoire was compared between more than 10 healthy donors, about 14 Susac syndrome patients and around 16 multiple sclerosis patients. Whether CD8+ T cell activation and differentiation in Susac syndrome was antigen driven was tested using repertoire sequencing. At blood withdrawal, Susac syndrome patients were therapy-naive, treated with corticosteroids (with IVIg additionally given to some), or treated with IVIg alone.

A word on this clonotype: No antigen is known for it. The record has no base qualities; no much larger clone is one base away.

Its CDR3 holds 15 amino acids, cysteine through phenylalanine. Only the CDR3 part of the read is kept: 45 bases, read in frame from the first base. The germline V gene provides CDR1 SNHLY and CDR2 FYNNEI. Trimming removed 6 bases from V and 7 bases from J; the gene matches leave 11 bases unexplained. High-throughput TCR beta sequencing profiled peripheral blood CD8+ and CD4+ T cells from healthy donors, Susac syndrome patients and multiple sclerosis patients. Recently defined diagnostic criteria for definite or probable disease were met by the Susac syndrome patients. Bulk CD8+ and CD4+ T cells were purified by magnetic negative isolation, while CD8+ TEMRA cells were enriched using FACS. Blood was collected in EDTA tubes and processed within 24 hours, with PBMCs isolated through density gradient centrifugation. PBMCs destined for TCR sequencing were cryopreserved in liquid nitrogen and later thawed in a 37 °C water bath. The sorted or isolated CD4+, CD8+ and CD8+ TEMRA cells reached a purity of at least 90%.

RNA was extracted with the RNeasy kit and roughly 0.45 to 1 ug was reverse transcribed using random hexamers. The immunoSEQ multiplex PCR assay, covering 54 Vbeta and 13 Jbeta segments, was used to amplify TCR beta CDR3 regions. PCR amplification bias was corrected by using a synthetic template baseline for primer optimization and computational correction. Per the source publication's procedure: Only productive sequences were kept, with reads annotated to V, D and J genes according to IMGT and analyzed in immunoSEQ Analyzer. Clonality was calculated as one minus the Shannon entropy normalized by log2 of the number of productive unique sequences. Public and private clones were assessed among the 100 most prevalent clones of each patient and control. Clones were defined as Susac-specific if absent from the healthy and MS cohorts, from more than 900 published viral clones and from other ImmuneACCESS disease sequences. TCRdb applied fastp at Q25 and MiXCR to the public reads, then kept only in-frame beta chains. Entries are consolidated by CDR3 protein sequence, retaining the most common genes and DNA. TCRdb assigned the V and J calls; the authors' analysis was not used. This sample holds fewer than 150,000 distinct CDR3 sequences; about 95% were observed only once. The ten largest account for about 0.18% of the sample.

Beyond this particular receptor, the publication reports: CD8+ repertoires in Susac syndrome showed clonal expansion, which was highest in CD8+ TEMRA cells and was greater in clinically active patients than in remitting patients. Looking at Susac-specific public clones, the researchers identified sixteen in the total CD8+ repertoire and roughly 5 in the CD8+ TEMRA repertoire. The TCR sequencing and HLA analysis was acknowledged to have included a relatively small number of individuals.

The sequence came from a human donor with Susac syndrome. The rearranged chain carries TRBV2 and TRBJ1-5; TRBD1 lines up with 8 middle nucleotides. The sequencing input was CD8+ T cells from PBMCs. The CDR3 region: CASSFSGGREQPQHF. The DNA reads as follows: TGTGCCAGCAGCTTCTCAGGGGGCCGAGAACAGCCCCAGCATTTT.